These T cell receptor beta chains were read from a single sample in a study of blood T cell repertoires in COVID-19. The assay was immunoSEQ multiplex PCR, and TCRdb's table has in-frame clones only and misses some. The data hold just under 350,000 clones, with about 88% observed a single time. The sequenced material came from peripheral blood. These receptors all come from a woman in her 70s with COVID-19, enrolled during active disease. CDR3s include the opening cysteine and the closing phenylalanine or tryptophan. A D gene is named only where the DNA matches it firmly. Size tells how often a clone was seen (once, few, many) or the class of an expanded clone, and some rows leave it out.

d_gene: .
abundance: .
v_gene: TRBV3-1/TRBV3-2
j_gene: TRBJ2-1
CDR3aa: CASSSVEQFF
CDR3nt: TGTGCCAGCAGCAGCGTGGAGCAGTTCTTC

d_gene: TRBD2
abundance: .
v_gene: TRBV7-3
j_gene: TRBJ2-3
CDR3aa: CASSKTSGGSDTQYF
CDR3nt: TGTGCCAGCAGCAAGACTAGCGGGGGTTCGGATACGCAGTATTTT

d_gene: .
abundance: .
v_gene: TRBV6-1
j_gene: TRBJ1-2
CDR3aa: CASSEGSGYTF
CDR3nt: TGTGCCAGCAGTGAAGGGAGCGGCTACACCTTC

d_gene: .
abundance: .
v_gene: TRBV4-1
j_gene: TRBJ1-6
CDR3aa: CASSPQDGQNSPLHF
CDR3nt: TGCGCCAGCAGCCCTCAGGACGGACAAAATTCACCCCTCCACTTT

d_gene: .
abundance: .
v_gene: TRBV27
j_gene: TRBJ1-5
CDR3aa: CASSSGRGNQPQHF
CDR3nt: TGTGCCAGCAGTTCTGGCAGGGGTAATCAGCCCCAGCATTTT

d_gene: .
abundance: .
v_gene: TRBV2
j_gene: TRBJ2-1
CDR3aa: CASSPPDSGEQFF
CDR3nt: TGTGCCAGCAGTCCGCCGGACTCAGGTGAGCAGTTCTTC

d_gene: TRBD2
abundance: few
v_gene: TRBV24-1
j_gene: TRBJ2-1
CDR3aa: CATGTSGYNEQFF
CDR3nt: TGTGCCACCGGGACTAGCGGCTACAATGAGCAGTTCTTC

d_gene: TRBD2
abundance: .
v_gene: TRBV7-2
j_gene: TRBJ2-3
CDR3aa: CASSLAAGGPGDTQYF
CDR3nt: TGTGCCAGCAGCTTAGCAGCGGGGGGGCCCGGGGATACGCAGTATTTT

d_gene: .
abundance: .
v_gene: TRBV27
j_gene: TRBJ1-1
CDR3aa: CASSLSPGGGSTEAFF
CDR3nt: TGTGCCAGCAGTTTATCCCCGGGAGGGGGGAGTACAGAAGCTTTCTTT

d_gene: .
abundance: .
v_gene: TRBV5-1
j_gene: TRBJ1-2
CDR3aa: CASSFADNYGYTF
CDR3nt: TGCGCCAGCAGCTTCGCGGATAACTATGGCTACACCTTC

d_gene: .
abundance: .
v_gene: TRBV2
j_gene: TRBJ1-2
CDR3aa: CASSGRVHYGYTF
CDR3nt: TGTGCCAGCAGTGGCAGGGTGCACTATGGCTACACCTTC

d_gene: .
abundance: .
v_gene: TRBV7-2
j_gene: TRBJ2-3
CDR3aa: CASGGTTDTQYF
CDR3nt: TGTGCCAGCGGGGGGACCACAGATACGCAGTATTTT

d_gene: .
abundance: .
v_gene: TRBV28
j_gene: TRBJ1-2
CDR3aa: CASRGADLTNNYGYTF
CDR3nt: TGTGCCAGCAGGGGGGCAGACTTAACAAATAACTATGGCTACACCTTC

d_gene: TRBD1
abundance: .
v_gene: TRBV9
j_gene: TRBJ2-5
CDR3aa: CASSGRTGLGQYF
CDR3nt: TGTGCCAGCAGCGGGAGGACAGGGTTAGGCCAGTACTTC

d_gene: .
abundance: .
v_gene: TRBV12-3/TRBV12-4
j_gene: TRBJ1-2
CDR3aa: CASSLLQNYGYTF
CDR3nt: TGTGCCAGCAGTTTATTACAGAACTATGGCTACACCTTC

d_gene: TRBD1
abundance: .
v_gene: TRBV12-3/TRBV12-4
j_gene: TRBJ1-1
CDR3aa: CASSSTGDAFF
CDR3nt: TGTGCCAGCAGTTCTACAGGGGACGCTTTCTTT

d_gene: TRBD2
abundance: .
v_gene: TRBV5-6
j_gene: TRBJ2-2
CDR3aa: CASSLSGGASTGELFF
CDR3nt: TGTGCCAGCAGCTTAAGCGGGGGGGCCTCCACCGGGGAGCTGTTTTTT

d_gene: TRBD1
abundance: .
v_gene: TRBV7-8
j_gene: TRBJ2-2
CDR3aa: CASSYRDRETGELFF
CDR3nt: TGTGCCAGCAGTTACCGGGACAGGGAAACCGGGGAGCTGTTTTTT

d_gene: TRBD1
abundance: .
v_gene: TRBV6-5
j_gene: TRBJ1-2
CDR3aa: CASSYSTRTGNTF
CDR3nt: TGTGCCAGCAGTTACTCTACTAGGACAGGGAACACCTTC

d_gene: .
abundance: .
v_gene: TRBV7-9
j_gene: TRBJ2-7
CDR3aa: CASSLASQTYEQYF
CDR3nt: TGTGCCAGCAGCTTAGCGAGCCAAACCTACGAGCAGTACTTC

d_gene: .
abundance: many
v_gene: TRBV6-5
j_gene: TRBJ1-1
CDR3aa: CASREYRAMSTEAFF
CDR3nt: TGTGCCAGCAGGGAGTACAGGGCGATGAGCACTGAAGCTTTCTTT

d_gene: TRBD1
abundance: few
v_gene: TRBV7-2
j_gene: TRBJ1-1
CDR3aa: CASSSSNTGGRAFF
CDR3nt: TGTGCCAGCAGCTCCTCAAACACAGGGGGCAGAGCTTTCTTT

d_gene: .
abundance: .
v_gene: TRBV7-9
j_gene: TRBJ2-5
CDR3aa: CASSLPVGQQETQYF
CDR3nt: TGTGCCAGCAGCCTCCCTGTTGGGCAGCAAGAGACCCAGTACTTC

d_gene: .
abundance: .
v_gene: TRBV7-8
j_gene: TRBJ1-5
CDR3aa: CASSILSRPQHF
CDR3nt: TGTGCCAGCAGCATACTTTCCCGGCCCCAGCATTTT

d_gene: .
abundance: .
v_gene: TRBV19
j_gene: TRBJ1-2
CDR3aa: CASTPWGANGYTF
CDR3nt: TGTGCCAGTACACCTTGGGGCGCCAATGGCTACACCTTC

d_gene: TRBD1
abundance: .
v_gene: TRBV5-1
j_gene: TRBJ1-3
CDR3aa: CASSLGQGNSGNTIYF
CDR3nt: TGCGCCAGCAGCCTCGGACAGGGCAACTCTGGAAACACCATATATTTT

d_gene: .
abundance: .
v_gene: TRBV7-9
j_gene: TRBJ1-1
CDR3aa: CASSLVVVTEAFF
CDR3nt: TGTGCCAGCAGCTTAGTAGTAGTCACTGAAGCTTTCTTT

d_gene: .
abundance: .
v_gene: TRBV25-1
j_gene: TRBJ1-5
CDR3aa: CASPGYQPQHF
CDR3nt: TGTGCCAGCCCAGGGTATCAGCCCCAGCATTTT

d_gene: .
abundance: .
v_gene: TRBV7-2
j_gene: TRBJ2-1
CDR3aa: CASSPPGTEQFF
CDR3nt: TGTGCCAGCAGTCCCCCAGGGACAGAGCAGTTCTTC

d_gene: .
abundance: few
v_gene: TRBV11-1
j_gene: TRBJ1-2
CDR3aa: CASRPRTAAVYTF
CDR3nt: TGTGCCAGCCGCCCCCGGACAGCGGCGGTCTACACCTTC

d_gene: TRBD1
abundance: once
v_gene: TRBV19
j_gene: TRBJ1-5
CDR3aa: CASSKGQAGNQPQHF
CDR3nt: TGTGCCAGTAGTAAAGGACAGGCGGGCAATCAGCCCCAGCATTTT

d_gene: TRBD1
abundance: .
v_gene: TRBV18
j_gene: TRBJ1-5
CDR3aa: CASSSGQGANQPQHF
CDR3nt: TGTGCCAGCTCATCGGGACAGGGAGCCAATCAGCCCCAGCATTTT

d_gene: TRBD1
abundance: once
v_gene: TRBV13
j_gene: TRBJ1-3
CDR3aa: CASSLAGQGFGNTIYF
CDR3nt: TGTGCCAGCAGCTTAGCGGGACAGGGCTTCGGAAACACCATATATTTT

d_gene: .
abundance: .
v_gene: TRBV30
j_gene: TRBJ1-3
CDR3aa: CAWSESARRGNTIYF
CDR3nt: TGTGCCTGGAGTGAATCGGCCCGGAGAGGAAACACCATATATTTT

d_gene: .
abundance: .
v_gene: TRBV6-5
j_gene: TRBJ2-3
CDR3aa: CASSSDGSERDTQYF
CDR3nt: TGTGCCAGCAGCTCCGACGGTTCGGAGAGAGATACGCAGTATTTT

d_gene: .
abundance: .
v_gene: TRBV7-2
j_gene: TRBJ2-7
CDR3aa: CASSLNRASYEQYF
CDR3nt: TGTGCCAGCAGCTTGAACAGGGCGAGCTACGAGCAGTACTTC

d_gene: .
abundance: once
v_gene: TRBV7-7
j_gene: TRBJ2-3
CDR3aa: CASSLRGEADTQYF
CDR3nt: TGTGCCAGCAGCTTACGCGGGGAAGCAGATACGCAGTATTTT

d_gene: .
abundance: .
v_gene: TRBV7-2
j_gene: TRBJ1-1
CDR3aa: CASSFDRTEAFF
CDR3nt: TGTGCCAGCAGCTTCGATCGGACTGAAGCTTTCTTT